The 4 T cell receptor beta chains below were found in one sample sequenced in a study of chemoradiotherapy in HPV16-positive cancers. Sequencing used immunoSEQ multiplex PCR; TCRdb keeps in-frame clones, though not all of them. The table has 300 or so clones, nearly 95% seen once. The sample here was tumor tissue, taken from a patient who underwent chemoradiotherapy. The source of these receptors is a human donor with HPV-associated anogenital cancer.

This clone is labeled hyperexpanded. V usage is TRBV25-1 and J usage is TRBJ1-1; D may be TRBD1 (6 bases). Per germline, CDR1 MGHDK and CDR2 SYGVNS. V was pared by 6 bases and J by 0 bases, with 14 bases between. CDR3 size: 15 residues. CDR3 loop: CASRRRRGMNTEAFF. The CDR3 DNA is TGTGCCAGCAGGAGGAGAAGGGGGATGAACACTGAAGCTTTCTTT.

This chain links TRBV18 with TRBJ1-1, with D unclear. V lost 2 bases to trimming and J lost 6 bases, with 10 bases between them. Germline assignment: CDR1 KGHSH and CDR2 LQKENI. CDR3 length: 13 residues. CDR3 loop: CASSPEGRSEAFF. The CDR3 DNA follows: TGTGCCAGCTCACCAGAAGGACGGTCTGAAGCTTTCTTT.

This rearrangement joins TRBV5-1 to TRBJ2-3, with D perhaps TRBD1 (6 bases). The length of the CDR3 is 14 residues. V was cut by 4 bases and J by 0 bases, with 9 bases left in between. The V gene's germline CDR1 is SGHRS and CDR2 YFSETQ. In DNA form, the CDR3 reads TGCGCCAGCAGCCCAGACAGGAGCACAGATACGCAGTATTTT. Its protein product is CASSPDRSTDTQYF.

The V gene is TRBV6-1, the J gene TRBJ2-2, with 13 bases fitting TRBD2. There are 16 residues in the CDR3. With 2 bases clipped from V and 6 bases from J, the junction kept 3 bases outside the gene matches. Germline CDR1 is MNHNS and CDR2 is SASEGT. As DNA, the CDR3 is TGTGCCAGCAGTGAAACTAGCGGGGGGGCGTCCGGGGAGCTGTTTTTT. Translated: CASSETSGGASGELFF.